Listed here are 4 T cell receptor beta chains from one sample, sequenced in a study of T cell responses to AZD1222 COVID-19 vaccine. TCRdb's copy holds only in-frame clones and misses some; the assay was immunoSEQ multiplex PCR. The sample contains over 130,000 clones, about 89% of which appear only once. Specimen: peripheral blood, collected 28 days after the second dose of the MenACWY control vaccine. The receptors derive from an adult who received the MenACWY meningococcal vaccine as a control.

The CDR3 sequence is CASSIISAGKGYTF. The CDR3 DNA is TGTGCCAGTAGTATCATATCTGCAGGGAAGGGCTACACCTTC. V usage is TRBV19 and J usage is TRBJ1-2; maybe TRBD1 (5 bases). The length of the CDR3 is 14 residues. The V end was cut by 3 bases, the J end by 8 bases, with 16 bases between. The V gene's germline CDR1 is LNHDA and CDR2 SQIVND (reference sequence).

The chain uses TRBV10-3 and TRBJ1-2; a possible D gene is TRBD1 (5 bases). The CDR3 length is 14 residues. V was pared by 8 bases and J by 3 bases, with 16 bases between. Germline CDR1 ENHRY, CDR2 SYGVKD. The chain's CDR3 is CAIGGGGAHYGYTF. The CDR3 DNA reads TGTGCCATCGGGGGGGGAGGCGCCCACTATGGCTACACCTTC.

This clone was seen a handful of times. This chain joins TRBV19 and TRBJ1-5; D remains ambiguous. The CDR3 is made up of 14 amino acids. CDR1 and CDR2 (germline): LNHDA, SQIVND (reference sequence). Trimming stripped 1 base from V and 4 bases from J, with 8 bases between. The CDR3 sequence is CASSIVPENQPQHF. CDR3 sequence (DNA): TGTGCCAGTAGTATAGTGCCAGAAAATCAGCCCCAGCATTTT.

This rearrangement joins TRBV6-5 to TRBJ1-5; TRBD1 matches at 7 bases. The CDR3 contains 15 residues. Germline V gene sequence: CDR1 MNHEY, CDR2 SVGAGI. The V segment lost 4 bases and the J segment 6 bases; nucleotides outside the gene matches: 9. CDR3 in amino acids: CASSLSRQGGQPQHF. CDR3 sequence (DNA): TGTGCCAGCAGTTTGAGCAGACAGGGCGGTCAGCCCCAGCATTTT.